The rows below give T cell receptor beta chains drawn from one sample of a study of spatial heterogeneity in lung cancer. TCRdb reprocessed the 5' RACE reads with MiXCR, giving one entry per CDR3 protein. The data hold over 95,000 distinct CDR3 sequences, with about a tenth observed a single time. Sequenced here: PBMCs, sampled at follow-up. These receptor sequences come from a female donor with early-stage non-small cell lung cancer. CDR3s include the opening cysteine and the closing phenylalanine or tryptophan. A D gene is named only where the DNA matches it firmly. Expanded clones are given a class, and other clones once, few, many or no size at all.

V gene: TRBV7-9; D gene: -; J gene: TRBJ2-3; clone size: -; CDR3 protein: CASNLIGFFTDTQYF; CDR3 DNA: TGTGCCAGCAACCTGATCGGTTTTTTCACAGATACGCAGTATTTT
V gene: TRBV5-1; D gene: -; J gene: TRBJ1-1; clone size: many; CDR3 protein: CASSLVVSRGTEAFF; CDR3 DNA: TGCGCCAGCAGCTTGGTAGTCTCCCGGGGGACTGAAGCTTTCTTT
V gene: TRBV28; D gene: TRBD2; J gene: TRBJ2-5; clone size: many; CDR3 protein: CATGRETQYF; CDR3 DNA: TGTGCCACCGGGAGGGAGACCCAGTACTTC
V gene: TRBV3-1; D gene: -; J gene: TRBJ2-1; clone size: many; CDR3 protein: CASSQGFNLVGEQFF; CDR3 DNA: TGTGCCAGCAGCCAAGGATTCAATCTTGTCGGTGAGCAGTTCTTC
V gene: TRBV7-9; D gene: -; J gene: TRBJ1-1; clone size: -; CDR3 protein: CASSSYSGPNTEAFF; CDR3 DNA: TGTGCCAGCAGCTCCTACTCGGGTCCGAACACTGAAGCTTTCTTT
V gene: TRBV24-1; D gene: -; J gene: TRBJ2-1; clone size: many; CDR3 protein: CATSDLQPGMNEQFF; CDR3 DNA: TGTGCCACCAGTGATTTGCAACCGGGTATGAATGAGCAGTTCTTC
V gene: TRBV21-1; D gene: -; J gene: TRBJ1-1; clone size: -; CDR3 protein: CARSGLSNTEAFF; CDR3 DNA: TGTGCCAGGTCGGGACTTTCGAACACTGAAGCTTTCTTT
V gene: TRBV30; D gene: -; J gene: TRBJ1-5; clone size: -; CDR3 protein: CAWSVGYQPQHF; CDR3 DNA: TGTGCCTGGAGTGTAGGTTATCAGCCCCAGCATTTT
V gene: TRBV7-2; D gene: TRBD2; J gene: TRBJ2-1; clone size: -; CDR3 protein: CASERGSYNEQFF; CDR3 DNA: TGTGCCAGCGAGCGGGGCTCCTACAATGAGCAGTTCTTC
V gene: TRBV7-9; D gene: -; J gene: TRBJ1-1; clone size: -; CDR3 protein: CASTVYTEAFF; CDR3 DNA: TGTGCCAGCACCGTCTACACTGAAGCTTTCTTT
V gene: TRBV11-2; D gene: -; J gene: TRBJ1-1; clone size: -; CDR3 protein: CASSLVQFGTEAFF; CDR3 DNA: TGTGCCAGCAGCTTAGTCCAATTCGGCACTGAAGCTTTCTTT
V gene: TRBV9; D gene: -; J gene: TRBJ2-3; clone size: few; CDR3 protein: CASSVGSGSTDTQYF; CDR3 DNA: TGTGCCAGCAGCGTAGGTAGCGGAAGCACAGATACGCAGTATTTT